This TCR beta chain originates from a study of PD-L1 blockade in urothelial cancer. Study in general: Male sex and bladder-origin urothelial cancer were recorded for twenty-five of 29 patients. From 0 to 3 prior chemotherapy regimens had been given to the patients. Study results and caveats: In blood sampled pretreatment, TCR clonality below the median predicted better survival.

The method was immunoSEQ multiplex PCR; TCRdb's version includes in-frame clones alone and lacks a portion of them. In the table there are over 70,000 clones, roughly 85% of which are singletons. Time point reported: peripheral blood 6 weeks after treatment start. About this clone itself: Its specificity is unknown. This sample includes further DNA sequences coding for the same CDR3.

The specimen comprised PBMCs, sampled around atezolizumab (anti-PD-L1) treatment. The source of this sequence is a man aged 70 or older with urothelial cancer.

The CDR3 coding sequence is TGTGCCAGCACCGAGCGGGAGGATGAGCAGTACTTC. Amino acid sequence: CASTEREDEQYF. The chain links TRBV7-9 to TRBJ2-7; 9 nucleotides agree with TRBD2. The CDR3 is made up of 12 amino acids. In germline, CDR1 is SEHNR, CDR2 FQNEAQ (reference sequence). The V gene end was trimmed by 7 bases and the J gene end by 7 bases; junction bases not matched to a gene: 5.